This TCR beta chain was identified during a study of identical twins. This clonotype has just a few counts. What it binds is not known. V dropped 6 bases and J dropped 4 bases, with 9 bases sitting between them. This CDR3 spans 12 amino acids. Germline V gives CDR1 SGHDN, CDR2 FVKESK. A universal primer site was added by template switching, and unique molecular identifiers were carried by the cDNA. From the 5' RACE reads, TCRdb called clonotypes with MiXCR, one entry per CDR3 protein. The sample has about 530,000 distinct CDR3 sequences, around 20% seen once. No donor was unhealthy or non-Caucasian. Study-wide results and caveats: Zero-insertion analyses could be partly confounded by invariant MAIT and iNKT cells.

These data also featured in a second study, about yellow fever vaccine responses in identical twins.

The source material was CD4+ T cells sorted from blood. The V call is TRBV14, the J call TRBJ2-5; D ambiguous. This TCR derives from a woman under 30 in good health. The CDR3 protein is CASRATGETQYF. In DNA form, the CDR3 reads TGTGCCAGCAGGGCCACGGGAGAGACCCAGTACTTC.